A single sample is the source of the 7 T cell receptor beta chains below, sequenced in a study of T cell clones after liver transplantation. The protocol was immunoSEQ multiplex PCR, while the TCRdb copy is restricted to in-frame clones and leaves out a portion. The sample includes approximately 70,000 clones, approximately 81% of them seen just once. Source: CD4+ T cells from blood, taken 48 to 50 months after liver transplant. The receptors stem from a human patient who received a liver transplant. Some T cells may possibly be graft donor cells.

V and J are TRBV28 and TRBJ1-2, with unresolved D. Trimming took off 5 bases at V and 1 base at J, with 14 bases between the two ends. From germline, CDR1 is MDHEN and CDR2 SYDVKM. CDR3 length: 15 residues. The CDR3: CASSTIPDFNYGYTF. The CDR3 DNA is TGTGCCAGCAGTACCATACCCGACTTTAACTATGGCTACACCTTC.

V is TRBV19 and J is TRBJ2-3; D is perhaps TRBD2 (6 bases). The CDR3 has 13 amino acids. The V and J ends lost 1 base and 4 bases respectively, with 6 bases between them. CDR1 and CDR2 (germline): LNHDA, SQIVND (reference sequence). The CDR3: CASSIAGADTQYF. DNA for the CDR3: TGTGCCAGTAGTATAGCGGGAGCAGATACGCAGTATTTT.

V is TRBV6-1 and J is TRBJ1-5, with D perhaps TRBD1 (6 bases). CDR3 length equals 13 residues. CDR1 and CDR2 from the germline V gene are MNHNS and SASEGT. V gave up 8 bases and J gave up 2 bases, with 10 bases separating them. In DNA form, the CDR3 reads TGTGCCAGCCAGAGACAGGGCAATCAGCCCCAGCATTTT. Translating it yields CASQRQGNQPQHF.

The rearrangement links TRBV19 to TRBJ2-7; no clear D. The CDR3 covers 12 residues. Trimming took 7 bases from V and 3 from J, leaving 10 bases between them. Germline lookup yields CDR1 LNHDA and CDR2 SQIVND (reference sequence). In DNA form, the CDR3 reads TGTGCCAGTAATTCGGCCGGCTACGAGCAGTACTTC. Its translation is CASNSAGYEQYF.

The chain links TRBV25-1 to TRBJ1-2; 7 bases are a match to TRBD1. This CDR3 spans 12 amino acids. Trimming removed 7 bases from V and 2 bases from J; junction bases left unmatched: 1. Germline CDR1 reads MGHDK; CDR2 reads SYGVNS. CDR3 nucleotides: TGTGCCAGCAAGGGACAGAACTATGGCTACACCTTC. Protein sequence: CASKGQNYGYTF.

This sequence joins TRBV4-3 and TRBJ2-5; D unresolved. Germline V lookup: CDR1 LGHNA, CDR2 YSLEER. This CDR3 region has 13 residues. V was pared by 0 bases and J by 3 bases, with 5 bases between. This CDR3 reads CASSQDLKETQYF. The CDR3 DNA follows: TGCGCCAGCAGCCAAGATCTTAAAGAGACCCAGTACTTC.

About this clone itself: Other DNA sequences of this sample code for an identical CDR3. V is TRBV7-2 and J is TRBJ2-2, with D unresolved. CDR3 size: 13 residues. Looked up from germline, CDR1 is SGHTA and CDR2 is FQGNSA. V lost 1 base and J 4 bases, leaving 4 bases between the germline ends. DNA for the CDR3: TGTGCCAGCAGCTTAGGGTCCACCGGGGAGCTGTTTTTT. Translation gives CASSLGSTGELFF.